The clone carrying this T cell receptor beta chain is a singleton in its sample. TCRdb keeps only in-frame clones here, not all; method: immunoSEQ multiplex PCR. The repertoire has around 92,000 clones, about 82% of them found once; the top ten carry almost 1.5%. The data are from a study of graft-versus-host responses after intestinal transplantation. CDR3 length: 14 amino acids. Deletions cut 4 bases from V and 2 bases from J, with 9 bases between. Germline CDR1 reads SNHLY; CDR2 reads FYNNEI. The sequencing used PBMCs, collected 255 days after intestinal transplant. The origin of this receptor is a human patient who received an intestinal transplant, so some T cells may come from the graft donor. The V gene is TRBV2, the J gene TRBJ1-5; D is ambiguous. The CDR3 spells CASSAEGGNQPQHF. In DNA form, the CDR3 reads TGTGCCAGCAGTGCCGAGGGTGGCAATCAGCCCCAGCATTTT.